These 23 T cell receptor beta chains originate from one sample sequenced in a study of regulatory T cells in long-lasting Graves disease. Time point defined: newly diagnosed GD, antithyroid drugs for less than 3 months. PBMC RNA served as the TCR library source. With iRepertoire HTBI primers and Arm-PCR of CDR3 regions, TCR beta libraries were built. Using its own MiXCR run on the multiplex PCR reads, TCRdb lists one record per CDR3 protein. The table has about 500,000 distinct CDR3 sequences, around 12% seen once; the top ten hold roughly 9.3%. This sample was shared with a second study, whose subject was T cells in Graves' hyperthyroidism and ophthalmopathy.

Source: peripheral blood mononuclear cells (PBMCs), taken at new diagnosis, from a patient treated with antithyroid drugs. Receptors originate from a woman aged 25 to 39 with Graves disease.

This clonotype came up many times. V gene TRBV7-2 combines with J gene TRBJ1-5, with 9 bases identical to TRBD1. This CDR3 has 14 residues. J gave up 7 bases and V 5 bases, and 6 bases lay outside the gene matches. CDR1 and CDR2 from the germline V gene are SGHTA and FQGNSA. The CDR3 region is CASSVGQGTQPQHF. The CDR3 DNA reads as TGTGCCAGCAGCGTGGGACAGGGTACGCAGCCCCAGCATTTT.

There are a few counts of this clonotype. The rearrangement uses TRBV5-6 and TRBJ2-2; no clear D. The CDR3 extends over 16 amino acids. Germline values: CDR1 SGHDT, CDR2 YYEEEE. V lost 3 bases to trimming and J lost 3 bases, with 15 bases between them. CDR3 sequence reads: CASSYLAREYTGELFF. The CDR3 bases are TGTGCCAGCAGCTATTTAGCACGCGAGTACACCGGGGAGCTGTTTTTT.

This clonotype was seen many times. The V gene is TRBV28, the J gene TRBJ2-7, with 9 bases lining up with TRBD2. Germline loops: CDR1 MDHEN, CDR2 SYDVKM. The CDR3 length is 15 residues. V shed 5 bases, J shed 2 bases, and the junction held 7 bases outside the gene matches. The CDR3 loop reads CASSLRGGRAYEQYF. For the CDR3, the DNA is TGTGCCAGCAGTCTACGGGGCGGGAGGGCCTACGAGCAGTACTTC.

This clonotype was seen at least ten times. The rearrangement joins TRBV15 to TRBJ2-5, with D possibly being TRBD1 or TRBD2 (6 bases each). V lost 1 base and J 5 bases, leaving 14 bases between the germline ends. The CDR3 spans 15 residues. Germline values: CDR1 LNHNV, CDR2 YYDKDF (reference sequence). CDR3 in amino acids: CATSRASRGAETQYF. As DNA, the CDR3 is TGTGCCACCAGCAGAGCGAGTAGGGGGGCGGAGACCCAGTACTTC. The full variable domain, its missing parts supplied by reference TRBV15 and TRBJ2-5, is DAMVIQNPRYQVTQFGKPVTLSCSQTLNHNVMYWYQQKSSQAPKLLFHYYDKDFNNEADTPDNFQSRRPNTSFCFLDIRSPGLGDTAMYLCATSRASRGAETQYFGPGTRLLVL.

This clonotype was seen many times. This sequence joins TRBV3-1 and TRBJ2-1, with 10 bases matching TRBD1. Germline V gene sequence: CDR1 LGHDT, CDR2 YNNKEL (reference sequence). This CDR3 is built from 17 residues. V trimming: 4 bases; J trimming: 7 bases; junction bases outside the gene matches: 13. The CDR3 nucleotides read TGTGCCAGCAGCCCCCCTACGCCCGGGACAGGGGTGAATGAGCAGTTCTTC. This codes for CASSPPTPGTGVNEQFF.

In this sample, this clonotype turned up many times. J is TRBJ1-1 and V is TRBV28, with D uncertain. CDR1 MDHEN and CDR2 SYDVKM come from the germline V gene. V shed 3 bases and J shed 0 bases, with 8 bases lying between them. This CDR3 contains 14 residues. The DNA of the CDR3 is TGTGCCAGCAGTTTGCCCCGGCTGAACACTGAAGCTTTCTTT. Translated: CASSLPRLNTEAFF.

This sequence joins TRBV5-1 and TRBJ1-1; D gene uncertain. The V end lost 7 bases, the J end lost 11 bases, and 15 bases lay between the germline ends. The length of the CDR3 is 11 residues. Germline lookup yields CDR1 SGHRS and CDR2 YFSETQ. CDR3 nucleotides: TGCGCCAGCGGTGAGGGTTACGAGGCTTTCTTT. Its translation is CASGEGYEAFF.

This clonotype was seen ten or more times. J is TRBJ2-7 and V is TRBV10-3, with 9 bases identical to TRBD2. CDR1 is ENHRY and CDR2 is SYGVKD in the germline V gene. V lost 0 bases to trimming and J lost 8 bases; unmatched junction nucleotides: 14. CDR3 length: 17 amino acids. The CDR3 spells CAISESLFGDSGSKQYF. The CDR3 coding sequence is TGTGCCATCAGTGAGTCGCTGTTTGGGGATAGCGGGAGCAAGCAGTACTTC.

A word on this clonotype: This may be a read error, as it is one base from a much larger clone. The conserved phenylalanine or tryptophan normally closing the CDR3 is absent here, so this likely arose from a read error. The V and J genes are TRBV2 and TRBJ2-2; D might be TRBD2 (5 bases). Trimming removed 5 bases at V and 4 bases at J, with 11 bases between. The CDR3 covers 14 residues. Looked up from germline, CDR1 is SNHLY and CDR2 is FYNNEI. CDR3 sequence reads: CASSPGLSTGELFL. The CDR3 coding sequence is TGTGCCAGCAGTCCAGGACTTTCCACCGGGGAGCTGTTTCTT.

This clonotype has ten or more counts. An end of the junction differs from the germline gene, which may be a read error. The V and J genes are TRBV9 and TRBJ1-1; D unclear. The CDR3 has 14 residues. The germline V gene encodes CDR1 SGDLS and CDR2 YYNGEE. CDR3 residues: CASSVGPGNTEAFF. CDR3 coding DNA: TGCGCCAGCAGCGTCGGACCGGGAAACACTGAAGCTTTCTTT.

This clonotype has at least ten counts. The chain recombines TRBV10-3 with TRBJ1-2, with TRBD1 as a possible D gene (5 bases). Germline lookup yields CDR1 ENHRY and CDR2 SYGVKD. There are 14 residues in the CDR3. Trimming stripped 11 bases from V and 2 bases from J, with 18 bases between. The CDR3 nucleotides read TGTGCCCAACCGGGGCCGACCTTCAACTATGGCTACACCTTC. This codes for CAQPGPTFNYGYTF.

The sample holds a few counts of this clonotype. The J gene is TRBJ1-3, the V gene TRBV30; D might be TRBD1 (5 bases). The germline V gene has CDR1 GTSNPN and CDR2 SVGIG (reference sequence). Trimming removed 3 bases at V and 8 bases at J, with 11 bases between. The CDR3 spans 12 residues. CDR3 sequence: CAWRTPGDTIYF. CDR3 bases: TGTGCCTGGAGGACACCGGGGGACACCATATATTTT.

This sequence joins TRBV5-5 and TRBJ2-1; 7 bases are a match to TRBD2. Germline CDR1 is SGHKS and CDR2 is YYEKEE (reference sequence). Trimming took 1 base from V and 1 from J; bases not matched to a gene: 2. The CDR3 runs 15 residues. As DNA, the CDR3 is TGTGCCAGCAGCTTGCTACTAGCGTCCTACAATGAGCAGTTCTTC. Translating gives CASSLLLASYNEQFF.

This clonotype was detected many times. The genes are TRBV27 and TRBJ2-5; D call uncertain. V was clipped by 3 bases and J by 5 bases, with 10 bases between them. From germline, CDR1 is MNHEY and CDR2 SMNVEV (reference sequence). The length of the CDR3 is 13 residues. CDR3: CASSFDFRETQYF. The CDR3 nucleotides read TGTGCCAGCAGTTTTGACTTTCGGGAGACCCAGTACTTC.

This clonotype was seen only a few times. The chain is built from TRBV5-1 and TRBJ2-7; perhaps TRBD1 as D (6 bases). The V and J ends lost 0 bases and 2 bases respectively, with 9 bases between them. The CDR3 is made up of 14 amino acids. Germline CDR1 and CDR2: SGHRS and YFSETQ. The CDR3 DNA reads TGCGCCAGCAGCTTGGGGGGGCTCACCTACGAGCAGTACTTC. It encodes CASSLGGLTYEQYF.

Regarding this clonotype: A far larger clone is just one base off, so this is likely a read error. Because the CDR3 is missing its conserved closing phenylalanine or tryptophan, this is likely a read error. The V and J genes are TRBV6-2 or TRBV6-3 and TRBJ2-5; no clear D. Germline V gene sequence: CDR1 MNHEY, CDR2 SVGEGT. The V and J ends lost 5 bases and 4 bases respectively, with 5 bases between them. The CDR3 has 11 amino acids. CDR3 sequence reads: CASSARETQYL. CDR3 sequence (DNA): TGTGCCAGCAGTGCCCGAGAGACCCAGTACCTC.

V usage is TRBV6-1 and J usage is TRBJ1-1; 10 bases align to TRBD1. The CDR3 sequence is 13 residues long. V lost 9 bases to trimming and J lost 4 bases; unmatched junction nucleotides: 5. Germline V gene lookup returns CDR1 MNHNS and CDR2 SASEGT. The CDR3 is CARIGTGATEAFF. In nucleotides, the CDR3 is TGTGCCAGGATCGGGACAGGGGCCACTGAAGCTTTCTTT.

This clonotype was counted many times. This CDR3 reads CASRGTGFFQETQYF. CDR3 sequence (DNA): TGTGCCAGCAGAGGGACAGGGTTTTTCCAAGAGACCCAGTACTTC. This chain joins TRBV28 and TRBJ2-5; the match to TRBD1 covers 9 bases. From germline, CDR1 is MDHEN and CDR2 SYDVKM. V lost 6 bases and J lost 1; bases outside the gene matches: 6. CDR3 size: 15 residues.

Many counts were recorded for this clonotype. The gene calls are TRBV20-1 and TRBJ2-2; the D gene is possibly TRBD2 (6 bases). Germline assignment: CDR1 DFQATT and CDR2 SNEGSKA (reference sequence). This CDR3 spans 15 amino acids. V lost 1 base and J 5 bases, leaving 14 bases between the germline ends. The CDR3 sequence: CSARVGSGGTGELFF. The CDR3, as DNA: TGCAGTGCTAGAGTGGGTAGCGGTGGTACCGGGGAGCTGTTTTTT.

This clonotype was seen many times. The rearrangement joins TRBV28 to TRBJ1-1, with D uncertain. There are 13 residues in the CDR3. Trimming cost V 8 bases and J 3 bases, with 13 bases left between them. The V gene's germline CDR1 is MDHEN and CDR2 SYDVKM. This chain's CDR3 is CASVLRYDTEAFF. CDR3 nucleotide sequence: TGTGCCAGCGTCCTGCGTTACGACACTGAAGCTTTCTTT.

A word on this clonotype: Because the CDR3 is missing its conserved closing phenylalanine or tryptophan, this is likely a read error. The chain recombines TRBV13 with TRBJ2-7; D remains unclear. V lost 1 base, J lost 3 bases, and 7 bases lay in between. The CDR3 has 13 amino acids. CDR1 is PRHDT, CDR2 FYEKMQ, per germline (reference sequence). The chain's CDR3 is CASSLDRSYEQYL. The CDR3 nucleotides read TGTGCCAGCAGCTTAGACCGAAGCTACGAGCAGTACCTC.

This clonotype was counted many times. J is TRBJ2-5 and V is TRBV6-5, with D possibly matching TRBD2 (6 bases). From germline, CDR1 is MNHEY and CDR2 SVGAGI. Deletions cut 0 bases from V and 4 bases from J, with 9 bases between. This CDR3 contains 14 residues. The CDR3 DNA reads as TGTGCCAGCAGTTACTCGTCCGGGGGAGAGACCCAGTACTTC. It yields the protein CASSYSSGGETQYF.

Notes on this clonotype: A much larger clone lies a single base off, so this may be a read error. A read error is likely, as this CDR3 ends without the conserved phenylalanine or tryptophan. This sequence joins TRBV11-2 and TRBJ2-3; D remains ambiguous. CDR1 and CDR2 from the germline V gene are SGHAT and FQNNGV. V gave up 5 bases and J gave up 4 bases, with 10 bases separating them. The CDR3 spans 13 residues. The CDR3 sequence is CASSTKLADTQYL. For the CDR3, the DNA is TGTGCCAGCAGCACAAAACTCGCAGATACGCAGTATCTT.